This entry lists 4 T cell receptor beta chains sequenced from one sample in a study of blood T cell repertoires in COVID-19. The method was immunoSEQ multiplex PCR; TCRdb's version includes in-frame clones alone and lacks a portion of them. This table has 35,000 to 50,000 clones, roughly 84% appearing once. Sample: peripheral blood. These receptors came from a man in his 70s with acute or convalescent COVID-19.

The rearrangement joins TRBV19 to TRBJ1-4; D uncertain. V shed 5 bases and J shed 3 bases, with 16 bases lying between them. The germline CDR1 and CDR2 sequences are LNHDA and SQIVND (reference sequence). This CDR3 is 16 amino acids long. The CDR3 sequence: CASSLNWGAANEKLFF. The CDR3 bases are TGTGCCAGTAGTCTCAATTGGGGAGCGGCTAATGAAAAACTGTTTTTT.

The gene calls are TRBV10-3 and TRBJ2-2, with a tentative D call TRBD1 (6 bases). Trimming took 10 bases from V and 3 from J, leaving 18 bases between them. CDR3 size: 15 residues. The germline V gene encodes CDR1 ENHRY and CDR2 SYGVKD. CDR3 protein: CATTGTPLDTGELFF. In nucleotides, the CDR3 is TGTGCCACGACCGGGACACCCTTGGACACCGGGGAGCTGTTTTTT.

The CDR3 bases are TGCGCCAGCAGCTTGACCCAGGAAAGGCCAGCTTTCTTT. Residues: CASSLTQERPAFF. J is TRBJ1-1 and V is TRBV5-1; no clear D. Deletions cut 1 base from V and 10 bases from J, with 14 bases between. The CDR3 runs 13 residues. The germline V gene encodes CDR1 SGHRS and CDR2 YFSETQ.

The V and J genes are TRBV5-1 and TRBJ2-1; D may be TRBD1 (6 bases). CDR1 and CDR2 (germline): SGHRS, YFSETQ. V shed 0 bases and J shed 4 bases, with 17 bases lying between them. This CDR3 region has 17 residues. Written as DNA, the CDR3 is TGCGCCAGCAGCTTGGTAGGGGGTGGAAGTTGGTACAATGAGCAGTTCTTC. Protein product: CASSLVGGGSWYNEQFF.